Below are 15 T cell receptor beta chains sequenced from a single sample in a study of blood T cells in healthy people across ages. The second PCR ran roughly 6 to 11 cycles with a sample-barcoded 5' primer and J-beta primers. Via MiXCR, TCRdb re-called the 5' RACE reads, giving one row per CDR3 protein. The sample yields some 1 million distinct CDR3 sequences, around 43% seen once. Sequenced input: blood. The receptors were sampled from a woman aged 55-75 years in good health.

The chain recombines TRBV27 with TRBJ2-1; 7 bases match TRBD2. The length of the CDR3 is 12 residues. Germline CDR1 reads MNHEY; CDR2 reads SMNVEV (reference sequence). Trimming removed 2 bases from V and 12 bases from J; junction bases left unmatched: 4. CDR3: CASSLPGGMQFF. The CDR3 nucleotides read TGTGCCAGCAGTTTACCGGGAGGAATGCAGTTCTTC.

The chain joins TRBV6-1 to TRBJ1-2, with D maybe TRBD1 (6 bases). The V end was cut by 3 bases, the J end by 8 bases, with 16 bases between. The CDR3 spans 14 residues. CDR1 is MNHNS and CDR2 is SASEGT in the germline V gene. The CDR3 loop is CASSDIPGADGYTF. The CDR3 region has the DNA TGTGCCAGCAGTGATATACCAGGGGCCGACGGCTACACCTTC.

CDR3 protein: CASSLSVSPSGYYEQYF. In nucleotides, the CDR3 is TGTGCCAGCAGTTTATCTGTCTCCCCTAGCGGCTACTACGAGCAGTACTTC. This chain uses TRBV27 with TRBJ2-7; 7 nucleotides align to TRBD2. Trimming removed 0 bases from V and 3 bases from J; junction bases left unmatched: 11. This CDR3 comprises 17 residues. Germline loops: CDR1 MNHEY, CDR2 SMNVEV (reference sequence).

This chain uses TRBV12-3 or TRBV12-4 with TRBJ2-3; 7 bases fit TRBD2. Trimming at V came to 6 bases and at J to 1 base, leaving 4 bases not matched to a gene. CDR3 length equals 14 residues. The CDR3 protein is CASRRTSGTDTQYF. The CDR3, as DNA: TGTGCCAGCAGGCGGACTAGTGGCACAGATACGCAGTATTTT.

The chain joins TRBV12-3 or TRBV12-4 to TRBJ1-2, with D unclear. The CDR3 runs 14 residues. Trimming pared 1 base from V and 2 bases from J, leaving 8 bases between. The CDR3 sequence is CASSLEWSNYGYTF. In DNA form, the CDR3 reads TGTGCCAGCAGTTTAGAGTGGTCAAACTATGGCTACACCTTC.

This clonotype was recorded only once. The chain carries TRBV20-1 and TRBJ1-1; D may be TRBD1 (6 bases). The germline V gene has CDR1 DFQATT and CDR2 SNEGSKA (reference sequence). CDR3 length: 14 residues. The ends were cut back, 4 bases at V and 6 bases at J, with 18 bases in the middle. The CDR3: CSAISTGLRAEAFF. CDR3 DNA: TGCAGTGCTATTTCGACAGGACTTCGCGCTGAAGCTTTCTTT.

V usage is TRBV20-1 and J usage is TRBJ1-1; TRBD1 matches 10 bases. The length of the CDR3 is 14 residues. From germline, CDR1 is DFQATT and CDR2 SNEGSKA (reference sequence). V was clipped by 3 bases and J by 3 bases; unmatched bases: 4. The CDR3 bases are TGCAGTGCTAGGACAGGGGGCGCAGACACTGAAGCTTTCTTT. This codes for CSARTGGADTEAFF.

This clonotype was observed a few times. The chain carries TRBV6-5 and TRBJ2-1; D tentatively reads TRBD1 or TRBD2 (5 bases each). This CDR3 spans 15 amino acids. V gave up 7 bases and J gave up 5 bases, with 18 bases separating them. Germline V gene sequence: CDR1 MNHEY, CDR2 SVGAGI. This CDR3 reads CASTYRPSGHNEQFF. The CDR3 DNA follows: TGTGCCAGCACCTACAGGCCCAGCGGCCACAATGAGCAGTTCTTC.

The J gene is TRBJ2-3, the V gene TRBV9; TRBD2 matches at 7 bases. The ends lost 0 bases at V and 0 bases at J; junction bases unmatched: 7. Germline CDR1 and CDR2: SGDLS and YYNGEE. The CDR3 spans 17 residues. The CDR3 region has the DNA TGTGCCAGCAGCGTAGGAGGGTGGGGAGGGAGCACAGATACGCAGTATTTT. Its protein product is CASSVGGWGGSTDTQYF.

In this sample, this clonotype turned up a few times. This may stem from a read error, because a much larger clone lies one nucleotide away. The V gene is TRBV4-1, the J gene TRBJ2-5, with 14 bases that match TRBD2. Per germline, CDR1 MGHRA and CDR2 YSYEKL. The CDR3 is 16 residues long. V shed 3 bases, J shed 11 bases, and the junction held 11 bases outside the gene matches. CDR3 residues: CASSHGLAGGQNEQYF. CDR3 bases: TGCGCCAGCAGCCATGGACTAGCGGGAGGACAAAATGAGCAGTACTTC.

The chain carries TRBV25-1 and TRBJ1-1; D perhaps matches TRBD1 (5 bases). The ends were cut back, 6 bases at V and 6 bases at J, with 11 bases in the middle. The CDR3 sequence is 12 residues long. Germline V gene data show CDR1 as MGHDK and CDR2 as SYGVNS. The CDR3 region has the DNA TGTGCCAGCAGCGGGGGGACGTCTGAAGCTTTCTTT. Protein product: CASSGGTSEAFF.

This clonotype was counted between two and nine times. The chain combines TRBV6-5 with TRBJ2-3, with D tentatively TRBD1 or TRBD2 (5 bases each). V lost 6 bases and J 2 bases, leaving 15 bases between the germline ends. The CDR3 is 15 residues long. The V gene's germline CDR1 is MNHEY and CDR2 SVGAGI. The CDR3 protein is CASRGPPGSTDTQYF. Written as DNA, the CDR3 is TGTGCCAGCAGGGGACCCCCGGGGTCCACAGATACGCAGTATTTT.

The CDR3 here is CSASGNYNEQYF. CDR3 DNA: TGCAGTGCTAGCGGGAACTACAATGAGCAGTACTTC. The chain joins TRBV20-1 to TRBJ2-7, with a tentative D call TRBD2 (5 bases). V was cut by 3 bases and J by 7 bases, with 13 bases left in between. Germline CDR1 reads DFQATT; CDR2 reads SNEGSKA (reference sequence). CDR3 length: 12 amino acids.

This clonotype was counted only a few times. The chain recombines TRBV7-9 with TRBJ1-2, with TRBD1 as a possible D gene (6 bases). Looked up from germline, CDR1 is SEHNR and CDR2 is FQNEAQ (reference sequence). The length of the CDR3 is 16 residues. With 2 bases removed from V and 4 bases from J, the gap between germline ends came to 17 bases. The CDR3 protein is CASSLRQTGHTYGYTF. The CDR3 region has the DNA TGTGCCAGCAGCTTAAGACAAACGGGACATACCTATGGCTACACCTTC.

The rearrangement uses TRBV6-5 and TRBJ2-5; D gene uncertain. The ends were cut back, 0 bases at V and 2 bases at J, with 7 bases in the middle. Germline V gene lookup returns CDR1 MNHEY and CDR2 SVGAGI. This CDR3 is 14 amino acids long. CDR3 residues: CASSYSRWQETQYF. CDR3 nucleotide sequence: TGTGCCAGCAGTTACTCTCGGTGGCAAGAGACCCAGTACTTC.